One and the same sample provided the 30 T cell receptor beta chains below, sequenced in a study of identical twins. MiXCR was run by TCRdb on the 5' RACE reads, yielding one entry per CDR3 protein. The sample lists roughly 700,000 distinct CDR3 sequences; 8.6% were seen once. The same data also went into a second study, on yellow fever vaccine responses in identical twins.

The material sequenced was PBMCs. These receptors came from a young woman in good health.

V gene TRBV19 combines with J gene TRBJ2-7; 10 bases line up with TRBD1. CDR1 is LNHDA, CDR2 SQIVND, per germline (reference sequence). With 6 bases clipped from V and 2 bases from J, the junction kept 13 bases outside the gene matches. This CDR3 spans 17 amino acids. CDR3 nucleotides: TGTGCCAGTAGCAGATCTTCCGGGACAGGGGCCACCTACGAGCAGTACTTC. Translation gives CASSRSSGTGATYEQYF.

Only a few counts were recorded for this clonotype. The V call is TRBV7-9, the J call TRBJ1-6, with D maybe TRBD1 (5 bases). The V gene lost 5 bases and the J gene lost 7 bases, with 15 bases spanning the gap. Germline-derived CDR1 and CDR2 are SEHNR and FQNEAQ (reference sequence). There are 15 residues in the CDR3. This CDR3 is CASSPALRVNSPLHF. CDR3 nucleotide sequence: TGTGCCAGCAGCCCCGCCCTCAGGGTAAATTCACCCCTCCACTTT. Drawing the rest from reference TRBV7-9 and TRBJ1-6, the complete variable domain is DTGVSQNPRHKITKRGQNVTFRCDPISEHNRLYWYRQTLGQGPEFLTYFQNEAQLEKSRLLSDRFSAERPKGSFSTLEIQRTEQGDSAMYLCASSPALRVNSPLHFGNGTRLTVT.

In its sample, this clonotype was seen many times. The rearrangement joins TRBV6-1 to TRBJ2-1; TRBD2 matches 11 bases. CDR1 and CDR2 (germline): MNHNS, SASEGT. CDR3 length equals 14 residues. Trimming cost V 6 bases and J 4 bases; bases outside gene matches: 2. This CDR3 is CASRRLAGYNEQFF. The CDR3 DNA reads TGTGCCAGCAGAAGACTAGCGGGATACAATGAGCAGTTCTTC.

This clonotype was observed a few times. The V and J genes are TRBV28 and TRBJ2-5, with 8 bases fitting TRBD2. Germline V CDR1 and CDR2: MDHEN, SYDVKM. This CDR3 is 17 amino acids long. V shed 3 bases, J shed 4 bases, and the junction held 13 bases outside the gene matches. CDR3 coding DNA: TGTGCCAGCAGTTTTGTTGCTAGCGGGTTAGGGGGAGAGACCCAGTACTTC. As protein: CASSFVASGLGGETQYF.

This clonotype was seen ten or more times. The chain combines TRBV12-3 or TRBV12-4 with TRBJ2-2; D remains unclear. The ends were cut back, 1 base at V and 2 bases at J, with 8 bases in the middle. This CDR3 region has 15 residues. Here the CDR3 DNA reads TGTGCCAGCAGTTTAGAGGGTGGCAACACCGGGGAGCTGTTTTTT. Translating gives CASSLEGGNTGELFF.

The CDR3 here is CASSSNPLQGREQFF. The CDR3 nucleotides read TGCGCCAGCAGCTCGAACCCCCTACAGGGACGTGAGCAGTTCTTC. The chain has TRBV5-1 and TRBJ2-1, with a possible D match to TRBD1 (6 bases). The germline V gene encodes CDR1 SGHRS and CDR2 YFSETQ. V was cut by 3 bases and J by 9 bases, with 19 bases left in between. The CDR3 covers 15 residues.

This clonotype was recorded many times. V usage is TRBV12-3 or TRBV12-4 and J usage is TRBJ2-7; the D call may be TRBD1 or TRBD2 (5 bases each). The CDR3 spans 13 residues. V was cut by 3 bases and J by 2 bases, with 8 bases left in between. CDR3 DNA: TGTGCCAGCAGTTTCGGGGCAACCTACGAGCAGTACTTC. This encodes CASSFGATYEQYF.

The chain employs TRBV20-1 and TRBJ2-3; D is unclear. Germline-derived CDR1 and CDR2 are DFQATT and SNEGSKA (reference sequence). The V and J ends lost 1 base and 1 base respectively, with 6 bases between them. The CDR3 sequence is 13 residues long. In DNA, the CDR3 is TGCAGTGCTAGAGCAAGGGGCACAGATACGCAGTATTTT. This translates into CSARARGTDTQYF.

This clonotype was seen a handful of times. This rearrangement joins TRBV12-3 or TRBV12-4 to TRBJ1-6; tentative D call: TRBD1 (5 bases). The germline V and J ends were trimmed by 5 bases and 8 bases, with 16 bases remaining between them. The CDR3 length is 15 residues. The CDR3 region has the DNA TGTGCCAGCAGTCCTCAGGGACTCGGACATTCACCCCTCCACTTT. Translating it yields CASSPQGLGHSPLHF.

The V call is TRBV7-9, the J call TRBJ2-3; perhaps TRBD2 as D (5 bases). V lost 6 bases and J lost 0, with 13 bases in between. CDR3 size: 15 residues. CDR1 SEHNR and CDR2 FQNEAQ come from the germline V gene (reference sequence). The CDR3 coding sequence is TGTGCCAGCAGTGGGCCGGGCGGGAGCACAGATACGCAGTATTTT. This gives the protein CASSGPGGSTDTQYF.

This clonotype showed up many times. The V call is TRBV5-1, the J call TRBJ1-5, with no clear D. This CDR3 is built from 13 residues. Trimming left V 5 bases short and J 3 bases short, with 9 bases between. The germline gives CDR1 SGHRS, CDR2 YFSETQ. The CDR3 sequence: CASSWIFNQPQHF. CDR3 bases: TGCGCCAGCAGTTGGATCTTCAATCAGCCCCAGCATTTT.

This clonotype was counted a few times. The V gene is TRBV27, the J gene TRBJ1-1, with D maybe TRBD1 (5 bases). V was pared by 4 bases and J by 3 bases, with 27 bases between. The CDR3 has 19 residues. Looked up from germline, CDR1 is MNHEY and CDR2 is SMNVEV (reference sequence). In DNA, the CDR3 is TGTGCCAGCAGTTCTTCCCGACAGACAATATCGCGATGGGACACTGAAGCTTTCTTT. This sequence encodes CASSSSRQTISRWDTEAFF.

V is TRBV2 and J is TRBJ2-7; no firm D call. The CDR3 runs 12 residues. Germline CDR1 and CDR2: SNHLY and FYNNEI. V was pared by 7 bases and J by 1 base, with 8 bases between. For the CDR3, the DNA is TGTGCCAGCAAGGGCGGATCCTACGAGCAGTACTTC. This codes for CASKGGSYEQYF.

Concerning this clonotype itself: A much larger clone lies one base from this, so it may be a read error. This sequence joins TRBV4-2 and TRBJ2-3; D gene uncertain. Germline V CDR1 and CDR2: LGHNA, YNFKEQ. V dropped 0 bases and J dropped 3 bases, with 10 bases sitting between them. This CDR3 spans 15 amino acids. CDR3 bases: TGTGCCAGCAGCCAAGAATACAAACGGACAGATACGCAGTATTTT. Protein sequence: CASSQEYKRTDTQYF.

This clonotype was picked up a small number of times. V is TRBV28 and J is TRBJ2-7, with 8 bases that match TRBD1. V was clipped by 6 bases and J by 6 bases; unmatched bases: 7. Per germline, CDR1 MDHEN and CDR2 SYDVKM. CDR3 length equals 13 residues. CDR3 DNA sequence: TGTGCCAGCAGCTGGGGACAGGCCGGCGAGCAGTACTTC. The encoded protein is CASSWGQAGEQYF.

The chain has TRBV5-1 and TRBJ2-3; 9 bases are a match to TRBD1. The V gene's germline CDR1 is SGHRS and CDR2 YFSETQ. Trimming at V came to 5 bases and at J to 2 bases, leaving 6 bases not matched to a gene. The CDR3 spans 15 residues. Here the CDR3 reads CASRTGTGITDTQYF. CDR3 coding DNA: TGCGCCAGCAGGACCGGGACAGGGATCACAGATACGCAGTATTTT.

This clonotype was counted between two and nine times. The chain employs TRBV3-1 and TRBJ2-5; D unresolved. CDR1 and CDR2 from the germline V gene are LGHDT and YNNKEL (reference sequence). There are 16 residues in the CDR3. V was pared by 1 base and J by 1 base, with 13 bases between. CDR3 in DNA: TGTGCCAGCAGCCAAGGATACTGGGGTCCCCAAGAGACCCAGTACTTC. Encoded protein: CASSQGYWGPQETQYF.

This clonotype was counted at least ten times. The chain recombines TRBV7-8 with TRBJ2-7; D unresolved. The CDR3 is 12 residues long. The V end lost 7 bases, the J end lost 5 bases, and 12 bases lay between the germline ends. Germline CDR1 and CDR2: SGHVS and FQNEAQ. In DNA form, the CDR3 reads TGTGCCAGCAACATCGACTGGGACGAGCAGTACTTC. It specifies CASNIDWDEQYF.

This clonotype was seen just once. Just one base apart from a much larger clone, this may be a read error. The V and J genes are TRBV12-5 and TRBJ2-3; D remains unclear. Germline values: CDR1 LGHNT, CDR2 FRNRAP. The CDR3 consists of 13 residues. The CDR3 protein is CVSGLVPGGTQYF. The CDR3 nucleotides are TGTGTTAGTGGTTTGGTACCGGGCGGTACGCAGTATTTT.

With respect to this clonotype: Relative to the germline gene, one junction end is altered; a read error may explain this. This chain links TRBV20-1 with TRBJ2-2, with a weak D call TRBD2 (6 bases). Germline V gene data show CDR1 as DFQATT and CDR2 as SNEGSKA (reference sequence). The CDR3 runs to 15 residues. The CDR3 DNA follows: TGCAGTGCCAGAGAGGAGGGGACGAACACCGGGGAGCTGTTTTTT. It specifies CSAREEGTNTGELFF.

This clonotype was detected a few times. The chain combines TRBV5-8 with TRBJ2-3; TRBD2 aligns across 14 bases. The CDR3 spans 16 residues. CDR1 SGHTS and CDR2 YDEGEE come from the germline V gene. V was clipped by 5 bases and J by 5 bases; unmatched bases: 7. The CDR3 DNA reads as TGTGCCAGCAGACCCGAGACTAGCGGGAGGGGAGATACGCAGTATTTT. Its protein is CASRPETSGRGDTQYF.

This clonotype came up many times. The rearrangement joins TRBV11-2 to TRBJ2-5, with D perhaps assigned TRBD1 or TRBD2 (5 bases each). The CDR3 is made up of 12 amino acids. V lost 6 bases, J lost 5 bases, and 10 bases lay in between. Germline V gives CDR1 SGHAT, CDR2 FQNNGV. CDR3 region: CASSWGRETQYF. In nucleotides, the CDR3 is TGTGCCAGCAGTTGGGGACGGGAGACCCAGTACTTC. Supplemented by reference TRBV11-2 and TRBJ2-5, the full variable domain reads EAGVAQSPRYKIIEKRQSVAFWCNPISGHATLYWYQQILGQGPKLLIQFQNNGVVDDSQLPKDRFSAERLKGVDSTLKIQPAKLEDSAVYLCASSWGRETQYFGPGTRLLVL.

In this sample, this clonotype turned up a few times. This chain connects TRBV23-1 to TRBJ2-1, with a possible D match to TRBD2 (6 bases). TRBV23-1 is designated an ORF whose function remains uncertain. The CDR3 runs to 17 residues. V lost 2 bases, J lost 7 bases, and 21 bases lay in between. The CDR3 coding sequence is TGCGCCAGCAGTCAACCCGAGGAGGGGCCCCCACGGAATGAGCAGTTCTTC. Protein product: CASSQPEEGPPRNEQFF.

Ten or more counts support this clonotype. The chain is built from TRBV6-1 and TRBJ2-7; 7 bases are shared with TRBD1. CDR3 length: 13 amino acids. The V and J ends lost 5 bases and 3 bases, in that order; junction bases with no gene match: 4. Germline assignment: CDR1 MNHNS and CDR2 SASEGT. CDR3 in DNA: TGTGCCAGCAGTAGGACAGGAGTCTACGAGCAGTACTTC. Protein product: CASSRTGVYEQYF.

This chain joins TRBV5-4 and TRBJ2-2, with a weak D call TRBD2 (5 bases). The germline V and J ends were trimmed by 0 bases and 0 bases, with 9 bases remaining between them. Per the germline V gene, CDR1 is SGHNT and CDR2 is YYREEE (reference sequence). The CDR3 runs 16 residues. CDR3: CASSLGLASNTGELFF. The CDR3 nucleotides are TGTGCCAGCAGCTTGGGCCTAGCCTCGAACACCGGGGAGCTGTTTTTT.

This chain links TRBV28 with TRBJ1-6; possibly TRBD1 for D (5 bases). V lost 2 bases and J lost 0, with 8 bases in between. CDR3 length equals 16 residues. Germline loops: CDR1 MDHEN, CDR2 SYDVKM. The CDR3 coding sequence is TGTGCCAGCAGTTTAGAGGGGCACTCCTATAATTCACCCCTCCACTTT. The encoded protein is CASSLEGHSYNSPLHF.

This clonotype has a count of ten or more. This chain links TRBV4-2 with TRBJ2-7, with a weak D call TRBD2 (7 bases). The CDR3 totals 15 residues. Looked up from germline, CDR1 is LGHNA and CDR2 is YNFKEQ. V lost 4 bases, J lost 1 base, and 14 bases lay in between. CDR3 loop: CASSLEGGGSYEQYF. Written as DNA, the CDR3 is TGTGCCAGCAGCCTCGAGGGGGGGGGATCCTACGAGCAGTACTTC.

This clonotype occurred a few times. The chain carries TRBV29-1 and TRBJ2-1, with D possibly being TRBD2 (5 bases). CDR1 SQVTM and CDR2 ANQGSEA come from the germline V gene. Trimming took 4 bases from V and 5 from J, leaving 12 bases between them. CDR3 size: 13 residues. Here the CDR3 reads CSVVTRSDNEQFF. CDR3 DNA: TGCAGCGTTGTAACTAGGAGCGACAATGAGCAGTTCTTC.

In this sample, this clonotype turned up many times. The V and J genes are TRBV4-1 and TRBJ2-7; 8 positions match TRBD1. Per the germline V gene, CDR1 is MGHRA and CDR2 is YSYEKL. The CDR3 is made up of 15 amino acids. V trimming: 5 bases; J trimming: 0 bases; junction bases outside the gene matches: 6. CDR3 residues: CASSFRQGSSYEQYF. The DNA of the CDR3 is TGCGCCAGCAGCTTTAGACAGGGGAGCTCCTACGAGCAGTACTTC.

V usage is TRBV15 and J usage is TRBJ2-1, with D possibly TRBD1 on 5 matching bases. The CDR3 is 12 residues long. CDR1 and CDR2 (germline): LNHNV, YYDKDF (reference sequence). V lost 6 bases and J lost 5, with 8 bases in between. The CDR3 nucleotides read TGTGCCACCAGTACGGACAACAATGAGCAGTTCTTC. This sequence encodes CATSTDNNEQFF.